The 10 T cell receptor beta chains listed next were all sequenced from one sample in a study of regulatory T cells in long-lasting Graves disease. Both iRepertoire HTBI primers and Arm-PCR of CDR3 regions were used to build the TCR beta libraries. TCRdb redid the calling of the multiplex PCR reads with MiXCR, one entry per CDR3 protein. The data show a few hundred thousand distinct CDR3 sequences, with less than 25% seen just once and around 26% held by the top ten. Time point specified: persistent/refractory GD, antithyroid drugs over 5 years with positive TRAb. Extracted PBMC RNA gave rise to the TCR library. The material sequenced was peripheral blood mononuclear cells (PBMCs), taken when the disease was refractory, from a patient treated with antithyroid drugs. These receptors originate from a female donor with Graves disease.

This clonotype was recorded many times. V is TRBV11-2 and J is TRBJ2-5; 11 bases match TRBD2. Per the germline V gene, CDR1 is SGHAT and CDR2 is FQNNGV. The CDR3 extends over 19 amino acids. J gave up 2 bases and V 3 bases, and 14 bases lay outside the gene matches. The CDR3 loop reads CASSFQAGTSGFIQETQYF. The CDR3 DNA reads TGTGCCAGCAGCTTCCAGGCCGGGACTAGCGGTTTCATACAAGAGACCCAGTACTTC.

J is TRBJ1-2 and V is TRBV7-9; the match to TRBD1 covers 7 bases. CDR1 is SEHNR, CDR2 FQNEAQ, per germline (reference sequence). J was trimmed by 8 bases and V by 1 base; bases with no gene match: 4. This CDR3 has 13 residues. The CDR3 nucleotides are TGTGCCAGCAGCTTAGTAGGGGGCAGAGGCTACACCTTC. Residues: CASSLVGGRGYTF.

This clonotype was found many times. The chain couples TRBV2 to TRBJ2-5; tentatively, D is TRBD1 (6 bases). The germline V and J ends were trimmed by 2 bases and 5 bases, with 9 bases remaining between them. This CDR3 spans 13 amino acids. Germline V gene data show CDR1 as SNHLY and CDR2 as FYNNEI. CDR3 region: CASSEPQGETQYF. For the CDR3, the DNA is TGTGCCAGCAGTGAACCCCAGGGGGAGACCCAGTACTTC.

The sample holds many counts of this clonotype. The CDR3 sequence: CASSVPGELFF. CDR3 bases: TGTGCCAGCAGTGTCCCCGGGGAGCTGTTTTTT. The chain couples TRBV2 to TRBJ2-2; no clear D. Deletions cut 4 bases from V and 6 bases from J, with 3 bases between. The CDR3 is 11 residues long. Germline V gene sequence: CDR1 SNHLY, CDR2 FYNNEI.

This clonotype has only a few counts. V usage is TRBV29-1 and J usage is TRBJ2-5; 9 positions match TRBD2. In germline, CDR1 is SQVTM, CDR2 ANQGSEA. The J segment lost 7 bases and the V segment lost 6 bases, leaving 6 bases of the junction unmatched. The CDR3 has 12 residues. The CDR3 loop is CSVRLAETTQYF. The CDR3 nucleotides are TGCAGCGTGAGACTAGCGGAGACGACCCAGTACTTC. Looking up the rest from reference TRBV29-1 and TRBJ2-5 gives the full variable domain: SAVISQKPSRDICQRGTSLTIQCQVDSQVTMMFWYRQQPGQSLTLIATANQGSEATYESGFVIDKFPISRPNLTFSTLTVSNMSPEDSSIYLCSVRLAETTQYFGPGTRLLVL.

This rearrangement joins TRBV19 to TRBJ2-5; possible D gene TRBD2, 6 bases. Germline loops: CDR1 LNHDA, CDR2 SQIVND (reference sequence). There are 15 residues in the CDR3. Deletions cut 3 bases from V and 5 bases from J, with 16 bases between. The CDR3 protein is CASSMERATYETQYF. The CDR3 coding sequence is TGTGCCAGTAGTATGGAGCGGGCGACCTATGAGACCCAGTACTTC.

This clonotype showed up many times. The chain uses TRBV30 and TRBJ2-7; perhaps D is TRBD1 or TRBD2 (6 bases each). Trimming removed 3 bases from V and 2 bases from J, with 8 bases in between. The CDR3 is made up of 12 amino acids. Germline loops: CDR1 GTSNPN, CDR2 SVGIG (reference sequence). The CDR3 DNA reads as TGTGCCTGGAGGGAGGGGGCCTACGAGCAGTACTTC. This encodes CAWREGAYEQYF.

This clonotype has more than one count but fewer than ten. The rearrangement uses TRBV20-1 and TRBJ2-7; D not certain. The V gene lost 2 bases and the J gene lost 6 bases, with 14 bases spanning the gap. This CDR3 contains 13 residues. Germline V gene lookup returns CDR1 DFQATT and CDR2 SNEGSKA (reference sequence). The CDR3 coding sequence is TGCAGTGCTAGAACCGGGTCTCCGGGCGAGCAGTACTTC. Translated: CSARTGSPGEQYF.

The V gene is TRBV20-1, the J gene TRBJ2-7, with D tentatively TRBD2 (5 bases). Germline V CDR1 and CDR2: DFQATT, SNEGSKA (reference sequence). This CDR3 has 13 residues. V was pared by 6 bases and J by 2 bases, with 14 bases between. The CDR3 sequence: CSAPRTDTYEQYF. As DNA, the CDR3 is TGCAGTGCACCCCGGACTGATACCTACGAGCAGTACTTC.

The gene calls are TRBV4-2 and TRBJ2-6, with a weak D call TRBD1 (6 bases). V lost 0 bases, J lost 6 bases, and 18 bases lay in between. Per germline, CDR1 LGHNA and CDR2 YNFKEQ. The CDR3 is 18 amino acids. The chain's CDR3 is CASSQDLGQPWAANVLTF. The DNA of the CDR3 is TGTGCCAGCAGCCAAGATCTCGGACAGCCCTGGGCGGCCAACGTCCTGACTTTC.